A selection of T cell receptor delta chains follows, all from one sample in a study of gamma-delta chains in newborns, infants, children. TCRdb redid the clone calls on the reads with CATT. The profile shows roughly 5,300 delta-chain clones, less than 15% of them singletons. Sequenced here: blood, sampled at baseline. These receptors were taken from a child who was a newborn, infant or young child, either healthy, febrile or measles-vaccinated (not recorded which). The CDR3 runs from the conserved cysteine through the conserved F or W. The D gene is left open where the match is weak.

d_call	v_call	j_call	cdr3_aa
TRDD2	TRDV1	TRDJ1	CALGEFHSYPSRYTDKLIF
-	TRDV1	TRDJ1	CALGDFFTVTYTLKQQLIF
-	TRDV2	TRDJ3	CACDTAGTSGESSWDTRQMFF
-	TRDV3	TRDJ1	CALAFPTRAGAGAKNQHTDKLIF
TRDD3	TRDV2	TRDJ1	CACDTVSGGYEGADKLIF
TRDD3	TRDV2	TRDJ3	CACDTVLGDTWDTRQMFF
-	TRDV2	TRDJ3	CACDTILVQHSWDTRQMFF
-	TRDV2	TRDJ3	CACDTWGPTSWDTRQMFF
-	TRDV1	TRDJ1	CALGIRCMDDKLIF
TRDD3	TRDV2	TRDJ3	CACDTGGSSSWDTRQMFF
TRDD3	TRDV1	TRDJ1	CALGELGASYPGDVKTDKLIF
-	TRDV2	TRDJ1	CACDTVRGIDLGPYTDKLIF
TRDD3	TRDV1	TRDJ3	CALGDLSPVLGPSLGDTRQMFF
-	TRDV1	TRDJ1	CALGEQVKCELRLKLIF
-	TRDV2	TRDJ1	CACDTLTGRPYTDKLIF
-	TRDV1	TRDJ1	CALGPYYCRAIRNYTDKLIF
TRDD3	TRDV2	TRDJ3	CACDTGGYASWDTRQMFF
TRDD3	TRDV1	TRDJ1	CALGELVRAFGWGYHRPVTYGLIF
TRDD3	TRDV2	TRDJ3	CACDTAILGGGYSRDTRQMFF
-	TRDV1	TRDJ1	CALGEVSAGKLIF
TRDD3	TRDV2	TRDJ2	CACDTLMGGSPLTAQLFF
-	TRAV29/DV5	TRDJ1	CAASPNRPTPGKLIF
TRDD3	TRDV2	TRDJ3	CACDTVLGDTVTWDTRQMFF
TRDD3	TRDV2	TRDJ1	CACDPLLGAGGLHTDKLIF
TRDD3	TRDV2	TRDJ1	CACDTLAPLLGDTRYTDKLIF